This T cell receptor beta chain was recovered during a study of T cell changes during pregnancy in multiple sclerosis. Produced via immunoSEQ multiplex PCR; TCRdb's table is partial and in-frame only. Of 48,000 or so clones in the sample, 88% were seen once. The length of the CDR3 is 13 residues. V was trimmed by 1 base and J by 7 bases, leaving 8 bases between them. Germline V gene lookup returns CDR1 SSHAT and CDR2 FNYEAQ (reference sequence). The rearrangement joins TRBV7-7 to TRBJ2-1, with a possible D match to TRBD2 (5 bases). The sample here was CD4+ T cells from peripheral blood mononuclear cells, taken in the second trimester of pregnancy. The sequence derives from a female donor with multiple sclerosis, enrolled in a pregnancy study. DNA for the CDR3: TGTGCCAGCAGCTTAGGGACTGATAATGAGCAGTTCTTC. This encodes CASSLGTDNEQFF.